Shown below are 6 T cell receptor beta chains from a single sample sequenced in a study of cytomegalovirus exposure and HLA in healthy donors. Clones were sequenced by immunoSEQ multiplex PCR, and TCRdb holds only the in-frame ones, with some missing. The sample has roughly 70,000 clones, 85% to 90% seen once. Sample: PBMCs. Source of these receptors: a young woman in good health and CMV-seropositive.

The V call is TRBV4-1, the J call TRBJ2-2, with 7 bases matching TRBD1. The V gene's germline CDR1 is MGHRA and CDR2 YSYEKL. V gave up 1 base and J gave up 0 bases; unmatched junction bases: 14. This CDR3 is built from 20 residues. Here the CDR3 reads CASSQVGSQGVSSNTGELFF. For the CDR3, the DNA is TGCGCCAGCAGCCAAGTTGGTAGTCAGGGGGTTAGTTCGAACACCGGGGAGCTGTTTTTT.

The chain joins TRBV7-9 to TRBJ2-3; 7 nucleotides align to TRBD2. Germline V CDR1 and CDR2: SEHNR, FQNEAQ (reference sequence). Trimming cost V 3 bases and J 1 base; bases outside gene matches: 10. This CDR3 comprises 17 residues. DNA of the CDR3: TGTGCCAGCAGCTTGGAGCGGGAAAGTCTTGGCACAGATACGCAGTATTTT. Its translation is CASSLERESLGTDTQYF.

The chain joins TRBV27 to TRBJ2-3; D is possibly TRBD2 (5 bases). Per germline, CDR1 MNHEY and CDR2 SMNVEV (reference sequence). This CDR3 has 14 residues. The ends were cut back, 5 bases at V and 5 bases at J, with 14 bases in the middle. CDR3 in DNA: TGTGCCAGCAGTGCTAACCGGGGTATAGATACGCAGTATTTT. It yields the protein CASSANRGIDTQYF.

The chain has TRBV19 and TRBJ2-1; 7 bases map to TRBD2. V lost 4 bases to trimming and J lost 6 bases; unmatched junction nucleotides: 9. This CDR3 comprises 15 residues. Per germline, CDR1 LNHDA and CDR2 SQIVND (reference sequence). The CDR3: CASSNEAGVANEQFF. CDR3 in DNA: TGTGCCAGTAGTAATGAGGCGGGAGTGGCCAATGAGCAGTTCTTC.

The chain employs TRBV5-6 and TRBJ1-1; D unresolved. The CDR3 sequence is 17 residues long. V was clipped by 1 base and J by 4 bases, with 20 bases between them. CDR1 and CDR2 (germline): SGHDT, YYEEEE. CDR3 sequence (DNA): TGTGCCAGCAGCTTGTTTATTTACGGAGGGCTTGGCACTGAAGCTTTCTTT. Translated: CASSLFIYGGLGTEAFF.

CDR3 sequence (DNA): TGTGCCAGCAGCACACCACGGACTCTCCATGAGCAGTTCTTC. It yields the protein CASSTPRTLHEQFF. The rearrangement joins TRBV5-4 to TRBJ2-1, with a tentative D call TRBD2 (5 bases). V lost 4 bases and J lost 8, with 16 bases in between. Germline V gene sequence: CDR1 SGHNT, CDR2 YYREEE (reference sequence). This CDR3 region has 14 residues. Supplemented by reference TRBV5-4 and TRBJ2-1, the full variable domain reads ETGVTQSPTHLIKTRGQQVTLRCSSQSGHNTVSWYQQALGQGPQFIFQYYREEENGRGNFPPRFSGLQFPNYSSELNVNALELDDSALYLCASSTPRTLHEQFFGPGTRLTVL.